These 24 T cell receptor beta chains came from one sample sequenced in a study of T-cell memory formation after mild COVID-19. One entry per CDR3 protein results from TCRdb running MiXCR on the 5' RACE reads. In the table there are 250,000 to 300,000 distinct CDR3 sequences, approximately 19% of which are singletons. The source material was PBMCs or a T cell subset sorted from them (not recorded which). The source of these receptors is a young man who had mild COVID-19 (a few samples of this study predate the infection). Cell type and time point are not known.

V usage is TRBV7-9 and J usage is TRBJ1-5; TRBD1 might be the D (6 bases). The V end was cut by 4 bases, the J end by 9 bases, with 16 bases between. This CDR3 has 14 amino acids. CDR1 and CDR2 (germline): SEHNR, FQNEAQ (reference sequence). The CDR3 DNA reads as TGTGCCAGCAGCTCGAAGACAGAGACAGGGCCCCAGCATTTT. This codes for CASSSKTETGPQHF.

This chain connects TRBV20-1 to TRBJ2-3; 14 positions match TRBD2. CDR3 size: 16 residues. Looked up from germline, CDR1 is DFQATT and CDR2 is SNEGSKA (reference sequence). V lost 3 bases to trimming and J lost 6 bases; unmatched junction nucleotides: 8. The DNA for the CDR3 is TGCAGTGCTAGTCCCCGACTAGCGGGGGGGATGGATACGCAGTATTTT. Translating gives CSASPRLAGGMDTQYF.

The chain has TRBV9 and TRBJ1-2; 9 nucleotides agree with TRBD1. Per germline, CDR1 SGDLS and CDR2 YYNGEE. Germline trimming cut 3 bases from V and 4 bases from J; bases unmatched to any gene: 4. CDR3 size: 14 residues. Here the CDR3 DNA reads TGTGCCAGCAGCGAGGGACAGGGCTCCTATGGCTACACCTTC. Protein sequence: CASSEGQGSYGYTF.

This clonotype was seen once. The chain combines TRBV18 with TRBJ1-2, with a weak D call TRBD1 (5 bases). Trimming took 2 bases from V and 6 from J, leaving 13 bases between them. Germline assignment: CDR1 KGHSH and CDR2 LQKENI. This CDR3 spans 14 amino acids. The CDR3 loop is CASSPGRGVDGYTF. The CDR3 nucleotides are TGTGCCAGCTCACCAGGGCGAGGGGTTGATGGCTACACCTTC.

This clonotype has at least ten counts. V and J are TRBV28 and TRBJ1-2; a possible D gene is TRBD1 (6 bases). With 6 bases removed from V and 5 bases from J, the gap between germline ends came to 16 bases. Germline V gene data show CDR1 as MDHEN and CDR2 as SYDVKM. CDR3 length equals 14 residues. Written as DNA, the CDR3 is TGTGCCAGCAGATATATGGGGACACTTTATGGCTACACCTTC. Its translation: CASRYMGTLYGYTF.

This clonotype has only one observation. V gene TRBV6-5 combines with J gene TRBJ1-6; D gene uncertain. Germline V gene sequence: CDR1 MNHEY, CDR2 SVGAGI. V lost 6 bases, J lost 10 bases, and 10 bases lay in between. This CDR3 has 12 residues. CDR3: CASSPTYSPLHF. Here the CDR3 DNA reads TGTGCCAGCAGCCCCACCTACTCACCCCTCCACTTT.

As DNA, the CDR3 is TGTGCCAGCAGCCCAGAGACTAGCGGGGGGAACAATGAGCAGTTCTTC. Protein product: CASSPETSGGNNEQFF. The rearrangement links TRBV7-2 to TRBJ2-1; 13 bases fit TRBD2. After removal of 5 bases from V and 5 bases from J, the junction contained 6 bases not matched to a gene. Germline CDR1 SGHTA, CDR2 FQGNSA. The CDR3 loop spans 16 amino acids. Complete variable domain (other parts from reference TRBV7-2 and TRBJ2-1): GAGVSQSPSNKVTEKGKDVELRCDPISGHTALYWYRQSLGQGLEFLIYFQGNSAPDKSGLPSDRFSAERTGGSVSTLTIQRTQQEDSAVYLCASSPETSGGNNEQFFGPGTRLTVL.

This clonotype was detected only a few times. The chain recombines TRBV6-2 or TRBV6-3 with TRBJ2-3, with D uncertain. Trimming cost V 8 bases and J 0 bases, with 18 bases left between them. The CDR3 totals 16 residues. CDR1 and CDR2 from the germline V gene are MNHEY and SVGEGT. Written as DNA, the CDR3 is TGTGCCAGCGCGAAGGGCGCGACGTCCAGCACAGATACGCAGTATTTT. It is translated as CASAKGATSSTDTQYF.

The chain combines TRBV19 with TRBJ1-5; 9 nucleotides match TRBD1. In germline, CDR1 is LNHDA, CDR2 SQIVND (reference sequence). V gave up 9 bases and J gave up 2 bases; unmatched junction bases: 8. The CDR3 is 15 amino acids. The CDR3 coding sequence is TGTGCCAGCCGACAGGGGGGTACTGGCAATCAGCCCCAGCATTTT. It yields the protein CASRQGGTGNQPQHF. Looking up the rest from reference TRBV19 and TRBJ1-5 gives the full variable domain: DGGITQSPKYLFRKEGQNVTLSCEQNLNHDAMYWYRQDPGQGLRLIYYSQIVNDFQKGDIAEGYSVSREKKESFPLTVTSAQKNPTAFYLCASRQGGTGNQPQHFGDGTRLSIL.

The chain has TRBV10-3 and TRBJ1-5; D might be TRBD1 (6 bases). From germline, CDR1 is ENHRY and CDR2 SYGVKD. The CDR3 contains 14 residues. Trimming removed 1 base at V and 4 bases at J, with 8 bases between. In DNA, the CDR3 is TGTGCCATCAGTGAGTTGCAGGGGAATCAGCCCCAGCATTTT. Encoded protein: CAISELQGNQPQHF.

A few counts support this clonotype. The chain couples TRBV20-1 to TRBJ2-7; 8 bases fit TRBD2. V lost 6 bases to trimming and J lost 7 bases; unmatched junction nucleotides: 14. CDR1 and CDR2 (germline): DFQATT, SNEGSKA (reference sequence). The CDR3 consists of 14 residues. CDR3 coding DNA: TGCAGTGCCATTTCGCGGGGGGCGCGGGGAGAGCAGTACTTC. It specifies CSAISRGARGEQYF.

There are a few counts of this clonotype. The genes are TRBV10-3 and TRBJ2-1; 11 bases match TRBD2. The CDR3 is 15 residues long. CDR1 is ENHRY and CDR2 is SYGVKD in the germline V gene. After removal of 5 bases from V and 10 bases from J, the junction contained 10 bases not matched to a gene. The CDR3 is CAISPLAGGLGEQFF. The CDR3 nucleotides read TGTGCCATCAGTCCGCTAGCGGGGGGCTTGGGGGAGCAGTTCTTC.

The table lists this clonotype with a few counts. The rearrangement links TRBV20-1 to TRBJ1-5; D is uncertain. Between the trimmed V and J ends, which lost 3 bases and 7 bases, there was a span of 19 bases. The length of the CDR3 is 15 residues. The germline CDR1 and CDR2 sequences are DFQATT and SNEGSKA (reference sequence). CDR3 sequence reads: CSASYLGRVEQPQHF. CDR3 nucleotides: TGCAGTGCTAGTTACCTTGGGAGGGTTGAGCAGCCCCAGCATTTT.

This chain connects TRBV20-1 to TRBJ1-5, with D unresolved. The CDR3 consists of 14 residues. Germline V gene lookup returns CDR1 DFQATT and CDR2 SNEGSKA (reference sequence). Trimming shortened V by 5 bases and J by 5 bases, and 16 bases separated the two germline ends. CDR3 loop: CSAAREREYQPQHF. CDR3 in DNA: TGCAGTGCTGCTCGGGAGAGGGAATATCAGCCCCAGCATTTT.

The chain carries TRBV11-2 and TRBJ2-1; D unclear. CDR3 size: 12 residues. With 4 bases removed from V and 6 bases from J, the gap between germline ends came to 7 bases. Germline CDR1 is SGHAT and CDR2 is FQNNGV. The DNA of the CDR3 is TGTGCCAGCAGCTACCAAGTCAATGAGCAGTTCTTC. Amino acids: CASSYQVNEQFF.

This chain connects TRBV9 to TRBJ1-5; no definite D call. Trimming removed 0 bases from V and 6 bases from J, with 13 bases in between. The CDR3 length is 15 residues. Germline V CDR1 and CDR2: SGDLS, YYNGEE. CDR3 bases: TGTGCCAGCAGCGTAGAGGGCGGGCACATTCAGCCCCAGCATTTT. It yields the protein CASSVEGGHIQPQHF.

This clonotype was found a few times. This rearrangement joins TRBV7-6 to TRBJ2-7; D might be TRBD1 (5 bases). V shed 1 base and J shed 0 bases, with 13 bases lying between them. This CDR3 has 16 amino acids. Germline V gives CDR1 SGHVS, CDR2 FNYEAQ. The CDR3 DNA follows: TGTGCCAGCAGCTTAGGTACTGGGGCTAGCTCCTACGAGCAGTACTTC. Protein: CASSLGTGASSYEQYF.

This clonotype was seen a few times. This chain links TRBV2 with TRBJ2-5; D is undetermined. Per germline, CDR1 SNHLY and CDR2 FYNNEI. V was trimmed by 5 bases and J by 2 bases, leaving 9 bases between them. CDR3 length: 13 residues. The CDR3 loop reads CASSRVFQETQYF. Here the CDR3 DNA reads TGTGCCAGCAGTAGGGTTTTTCAAGAGACCCAGTACTTC. Full variable domain (missing parts from reference TRBV2 and TRBJ2-5): EPEVTQTPSHQVTQMGQEVILRCVPISNHLYFYWYRQILGQKVEFLVSFYNNEISEKSEIFDDQFSVERPDGSNFTLKIRSTKLEDSAMYFCASSRVFQETQYFGPGTRLLVL.

This clonotype was observed a few times. This rearrangement joins TRBV5-1 to TRBJ2-1; 12 bases match TRBD1. J was trimmed by 6 bases and V by 3 bases; bases with no gene match: 1. Germline values: CDR1 SGHRS, CDR2 YFSETQ. This CDR3 has 14 residues. CDR3 sequence: CASSWGQGANEQFF. The CDR3 DNA reads as TGCGCCAGCAGCTGGGGACAGGGGGCCAATGAGCAGTTCTTC. Full variable domain (missing parts from reference TRBV5-1 and TRBJ2-1): KAGVTQTPRYLIKTRGQQVTLSCSPISGHRSVSWYQQTPGQGLQFLFEYFSETQRNKGNFPGRFSGRQFSNSRSEMNVSTLELGDSALYLCASSWGQGANEQFFGPGTRLTVL.

The chain joins TRBV15 to TRBJ2-1; the D call may be TRBD1 or TRBD2 (6 bases each). CDR3 length equals 15 residues. Germline values: CDR1 LNHNV, CDR2 YYDKDF (reference sequence). Between the trimmed V and J ends, which lost 1 base and 6 bases, there was a span of 13 bases. The chain's CDR3 is CATSRGSGAGNEQFF. In DNA form, the CDR3 reads TGTGCCACCAGCAGAGGTTCGGGGGCCGGCAATGAGCAGTTCTTC. The whole variable domain, remainder taken from reference TRBV15 and TRBJ2-1, is DAMVIQNPRYQVTQFGKPVTLSCSQTLNHNVMYWYQQKSSQAPKLLFHYYDKDFNNEADTPDNFQSRRPNTSFCFLDIRSPGLGDTAMYLCATSRGSGAGNEQFFGPGTRLTVL.

V usage is TRBV5-1 and J usage is TRBJ2-7, with 7 bases identical to TRBD1. This CDR3 is built from 13 residues. V was clipped by 7 bases and J by 3 bases; unmatched bases: 7. Germline-derived CDR1 and CDR2 are SGHRS and YFSETQ. In nucleotides, the CDR3 is TGCGCCAGCGGGCCCGGGACAGTCTACGAGCAGTACTTC. Translated, it gives CASGPGTVYEQYF.

Written as DNA, the CDR3 is TGTGCCTGGGGACAGGGGGCTGTGGAGACCCAGTACTTC. Translating it yields CAWGQGAVETQYF. The chain carries TRBV30 and TRBJ2-5; 11 positions agree with TRBD1. V was pared by 5 bases and J by 5 bases, with 4 bases of the junction left unmatched. Germline V gene data show CDR1 as GTSNPN and CDR2 as SVGIG (reference sequence). The length of the CDR3 is 13 residues.

The J gene is TRBJ2-3, the V gene TRBV10-2; 10 positions match TRBD2. This CDR3 has 16 residues. The V and J ends lost 7 bases and 2 bases, in that order; junction bases with no gene match: 9. The germline gives CDR1 WSHSY, CDR2 SAAADI. The CDR3 bases are TGCGCCAGCACCCCTTGGGGGACTAGCGTCACAGATACGCAGTATTTT. As protein: CASTPWGTSVTDTQYF.

This clonotype was seen at least ten times. This rearrangement joins TRBV14 to TRBJ2-1; D is undetermined. The CDR3 runs 12 residues. The V end was cut by 4 bases, the J end by 9 bases, with 10 bases between. Germline V CDR1 and CDR2: SGHDN, FVKESK. CDR3 residues: CASSLYPGEQFF. For the CDR3, the DNA is TGTGCCAGCAGCCTTTATCCGGGTGAGCAGTTCTTC.